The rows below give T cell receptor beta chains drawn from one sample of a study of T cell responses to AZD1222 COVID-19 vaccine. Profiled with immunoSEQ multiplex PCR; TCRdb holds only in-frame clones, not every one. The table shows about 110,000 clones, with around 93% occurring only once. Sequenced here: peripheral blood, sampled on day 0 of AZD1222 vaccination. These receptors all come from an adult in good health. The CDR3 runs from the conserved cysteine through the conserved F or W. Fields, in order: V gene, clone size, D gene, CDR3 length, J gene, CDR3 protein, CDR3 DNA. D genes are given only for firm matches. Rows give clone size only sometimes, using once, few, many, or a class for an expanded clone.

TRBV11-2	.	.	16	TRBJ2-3	CASSLGRGAMADTQYF	TGTGCCAGCAGCTTAGGCCGGGGGGCCATGGCAGATACGCAGTATTTT
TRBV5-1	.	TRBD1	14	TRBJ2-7	CASSTGTVTYEQYF	TGCGCCAGCAGTACCGGGACAGTTACCTACGAGCAGTACTTC
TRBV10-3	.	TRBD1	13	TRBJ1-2	CAISRQGKKGYTF	TGTGCCATCAGCCGACAGGGGAAAAAGGGCTACACCTTC
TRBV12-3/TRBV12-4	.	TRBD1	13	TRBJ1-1	CASTPTGWTEAFF	TGTGCCAGCACTCCGACAGGGTGGACTGAAGCTTTCTTT
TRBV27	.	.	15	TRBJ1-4	CASRGDRRTNEKLFF	TGTGCCAGCCGGGGTGACAGGAGGACTAATGAAAAACTGTTTTTT
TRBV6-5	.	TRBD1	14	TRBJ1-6	CASRRQGGNSPLHF	TGTGCCAGCAGACGACAGGGCGGTAATTCACCCCTCCACTTT
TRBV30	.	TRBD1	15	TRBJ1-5	CAWSRGVYSNQPQHF	TGTGCCTGGAGCAGGGGGGTTTATAGCAATCAGCCCCAGCATTTT
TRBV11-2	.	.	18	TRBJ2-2	CASSSRGSGRGATGELFF	TGTGCCAGCAGCTCCCGGGGATCGGGGCGGGGAGCCACCGGGGAGCTGTTTTTT
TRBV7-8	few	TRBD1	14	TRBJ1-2	CASSLAPTGDGYTF	TGTGCCAGCAGCTTAGCGCCCACAGGGGATGGCTACACCTTC
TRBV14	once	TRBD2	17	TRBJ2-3	CASSQAKASGYTDTQYF	TGTGCCAGCAGCCAAGCCAAGGCTAGCGGTTACACAGATACGCAGTATTTT
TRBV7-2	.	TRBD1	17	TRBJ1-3	CASSPGRGRGRENTIYF	TGTGCCAGCAGCCCCGGTCGCGGCAGGGGGCGCGAAAACACCATATATTTT
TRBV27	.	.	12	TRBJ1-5	CASSIRGQPQHF	TGTGCCAGCAGCATCAGGGGTCAGCCCCAGCATTTT
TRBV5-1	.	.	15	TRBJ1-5	CASSLEGGIGQPQHF	TGCGCCAGCAGCTTGGAAGGCGGCATTGGGCAGCCCCAGCATTTT
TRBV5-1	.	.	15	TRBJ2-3	CASSSSGGTTDTQYF	TGCGCCAGCAGCTCCTCAGGGGGGACTACAGATACGCAGTATTTT
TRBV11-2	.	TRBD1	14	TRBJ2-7	CASSLSTGYGEQYF	TGTGCCAGCAGCTTATCGACAGGGTATGGGGAGCAGTACTTC
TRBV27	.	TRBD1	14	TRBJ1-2	CASRGDSTNYGYTF	TGTGCCAGCAGAGGGGACAGCACTAACTATGGCTACACCTTC
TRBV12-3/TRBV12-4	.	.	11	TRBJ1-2	CASHNNGGYTF	TGTGCCAGCCACAACAACGGTGGCTACACCTTC
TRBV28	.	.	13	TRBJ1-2	CASSFVRGHGYTF	TGTGCCAGCAGTTTCGTCCGGGGCCATGGCTACACCTTC
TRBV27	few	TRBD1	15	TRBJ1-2	CASTRQGRELYGYTF	TGTGCCAGCACACGACAGGGAAGGGAACTCTATGGCTACACCTTC
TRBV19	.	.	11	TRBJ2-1	CASSNAGEQFF	TGTGCCAGTAGTAACGCGGGTGAGCAGTTCTTC
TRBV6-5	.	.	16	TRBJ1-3	CASSLRRTEPRNTIYF	TGTGCCAGCAGTTTACGCCGGACTGAACCGAGGAACACCATATATTTT
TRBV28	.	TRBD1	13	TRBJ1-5	CASNRQGHQPQHF	TGTGCCAGCAACAGACAGGGGCACCAGCCCCAGCATTTT
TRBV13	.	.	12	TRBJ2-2	CASSLLAGELFF	TGTGCCAGCAGCTTATTGGCCGGGGAGCTGTTTTTT